This entry concerns a single T cell receptor (beta chain). The sample originates from a study of blood T cell repertoires in COVID-19. From germline, CDR1 is SGHTA and CDR2 FQGTGA. Unmatched junction bases numbered 8, after V lost 5 bases and J lost 7 bases. This CDR3 is 15 amino acids long. Measured with immunoSEQ multiplex PCR; TCRdb has only the in-frame clones, and not every one. The table records roughly 250,000 clones, approximately 80% of them present only once. The source of this sequence is a middle-aged woman with active or convalescent COVID-19. This rearrangement joins TRBV7-3 to TRBJ1-6; 7 bases are shared with TRBD1. The sample taken for sequencing was peripheral blood. Here the CDR3 reads CASSPTGFVNSPLHF. The CDR3 DNA reads as TGTGCCAGCAGCCCGACAGGGTTCGTGAATTCACCCCTCCACTTT.